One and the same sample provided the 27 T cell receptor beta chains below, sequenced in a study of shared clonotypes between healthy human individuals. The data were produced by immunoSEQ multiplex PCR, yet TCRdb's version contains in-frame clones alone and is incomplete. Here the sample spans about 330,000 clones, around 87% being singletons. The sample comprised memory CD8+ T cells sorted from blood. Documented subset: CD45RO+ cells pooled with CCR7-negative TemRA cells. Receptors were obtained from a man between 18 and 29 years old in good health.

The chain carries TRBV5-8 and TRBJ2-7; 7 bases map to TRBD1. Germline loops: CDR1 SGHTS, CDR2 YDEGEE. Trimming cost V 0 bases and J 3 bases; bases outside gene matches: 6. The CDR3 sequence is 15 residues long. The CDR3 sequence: CASSLDRGTYYEQYF. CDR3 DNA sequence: TGTGCCAGCAGCTTGGACAGGGGCACCTACTACGAGCAGTACTTC.

This CDR3 is CASSDSGIDGYTF. The CDR3 nucleotides read TGTGCCAGCAGTGATTCGGGTATCGATGGCTACACCTTC. V usage is TRBV6-1 and J usage is TRBJ1-2; D is ambiguous. Germline CDR1 and CDR2: MNHNS and SASEGT. Between the trimmed V and J ends, which lost 3 bases and 6 bases, there was a span of 11 bases. The CDR3 spans 13 residues.

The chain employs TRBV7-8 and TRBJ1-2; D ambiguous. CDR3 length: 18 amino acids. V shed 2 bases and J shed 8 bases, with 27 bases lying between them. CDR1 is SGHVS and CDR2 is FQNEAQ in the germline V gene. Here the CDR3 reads CASSLRPRYSIAGGGYTF. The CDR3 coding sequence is TGTGCCAGCAGCTTACGGCCAAGGTACAGCATAGCAGGTGGAGGCTACACCTTC.

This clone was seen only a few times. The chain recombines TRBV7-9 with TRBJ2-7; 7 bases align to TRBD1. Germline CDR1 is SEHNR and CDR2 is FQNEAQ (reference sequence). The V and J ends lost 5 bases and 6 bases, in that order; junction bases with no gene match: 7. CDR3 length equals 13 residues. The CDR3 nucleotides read TGTGCCAGCAGCGTAGGGGACAGCCGCGAGCAGTACTTC. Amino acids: CASSVGDSREQYF.

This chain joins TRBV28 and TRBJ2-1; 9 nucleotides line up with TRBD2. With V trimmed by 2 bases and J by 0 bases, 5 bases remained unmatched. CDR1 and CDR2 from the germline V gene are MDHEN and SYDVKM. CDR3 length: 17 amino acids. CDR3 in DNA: TGTGCCAGCAGTTTACGGCTAGCGGGGAGCTCCTACAATGAGCAGTTCTTC. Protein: CASSLRLAGSSYNEQFF.

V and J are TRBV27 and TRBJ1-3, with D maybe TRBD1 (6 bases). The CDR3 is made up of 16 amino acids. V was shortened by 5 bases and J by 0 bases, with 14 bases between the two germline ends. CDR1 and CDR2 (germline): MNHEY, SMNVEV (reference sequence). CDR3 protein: CASSPLLGGSGNTIYF. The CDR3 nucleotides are TGTGCCAGCAGTCCCCTTTTAGGGGGCTCTGGAAACACCATATATTTT.

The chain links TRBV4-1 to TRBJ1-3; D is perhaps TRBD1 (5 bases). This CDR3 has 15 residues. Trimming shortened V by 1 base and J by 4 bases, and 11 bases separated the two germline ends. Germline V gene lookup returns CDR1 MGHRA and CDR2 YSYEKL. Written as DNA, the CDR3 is TGCGCCAGCAGCCAAGGTCAAGGGACGGGAAACACCATATATTTT. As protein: CASSQGQGTGNTIYF.

CDR3: CASRNRDRGLGYGYTF. The CDR3 region has the DNA TGTGCCAGCAGGAACCGGGACAGGGGACTTGGCTATGGCTACACCTTC. The rearrangement uses TRBV28 and TRBJ1-2; 10 nucleotides align to TRBD1. The CDR3 contains 16 residues. The V gene's germline CDR1 is MDHEN and CDR2 SYDVKM. Unmatched junction bases numbered 11, after V lost 6 bases and J lost 4 bases.

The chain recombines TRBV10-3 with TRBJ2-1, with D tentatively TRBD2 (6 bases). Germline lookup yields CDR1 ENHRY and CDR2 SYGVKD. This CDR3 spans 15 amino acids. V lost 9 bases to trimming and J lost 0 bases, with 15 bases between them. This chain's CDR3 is CAMTEGRSSYNEQFF. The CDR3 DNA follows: TGTGCCATGACTGAAGGGAGGAGCTCCTACAATGAGCAGTTCTTC.

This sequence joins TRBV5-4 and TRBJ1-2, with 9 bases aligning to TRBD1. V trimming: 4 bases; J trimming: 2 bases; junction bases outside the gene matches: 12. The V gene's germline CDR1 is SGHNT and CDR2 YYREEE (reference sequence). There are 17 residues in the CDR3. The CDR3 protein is CASSAEGTGRMNYGYTF. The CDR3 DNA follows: TGTGCCAGCAGCGCCGAAGGGACAGGGCGAATGAACTATGGCTACACCTTC.

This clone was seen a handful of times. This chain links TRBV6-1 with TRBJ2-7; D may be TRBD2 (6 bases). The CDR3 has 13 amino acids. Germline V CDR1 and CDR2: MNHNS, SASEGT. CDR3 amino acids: CVVGGALSYEQYF. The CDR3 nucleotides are TGTGTCGTCGGAGGGGCCCTCTCCTACGAGCAGTACTTC.

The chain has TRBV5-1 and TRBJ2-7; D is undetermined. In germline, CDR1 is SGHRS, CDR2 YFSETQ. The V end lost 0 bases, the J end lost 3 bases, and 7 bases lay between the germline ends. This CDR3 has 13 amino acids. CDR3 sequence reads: CASSLVPSYEQYF. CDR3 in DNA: TGCGCCAGCAGCTTGGTTCCGAGCTACGAGCAGTACTTC.

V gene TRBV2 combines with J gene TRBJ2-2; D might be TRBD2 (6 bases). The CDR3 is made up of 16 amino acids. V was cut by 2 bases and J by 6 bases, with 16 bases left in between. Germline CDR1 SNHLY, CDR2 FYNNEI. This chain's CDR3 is CASSEFFGGGSGELFF. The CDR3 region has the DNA TGTGCCAGCAGTGAATTCTTCGGCGGAGGGTCCGGGGAGCTGTTTTTT.

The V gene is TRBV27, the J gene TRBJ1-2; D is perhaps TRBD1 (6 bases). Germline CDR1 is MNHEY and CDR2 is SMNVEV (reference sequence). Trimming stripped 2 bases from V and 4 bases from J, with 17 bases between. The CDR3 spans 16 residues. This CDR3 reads CASSLVRTARVYGYTF. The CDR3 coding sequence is TGTGCCAGCAGTTTAGTTCGGACAGCCCGTGTCTATGGCTACACCTTC.

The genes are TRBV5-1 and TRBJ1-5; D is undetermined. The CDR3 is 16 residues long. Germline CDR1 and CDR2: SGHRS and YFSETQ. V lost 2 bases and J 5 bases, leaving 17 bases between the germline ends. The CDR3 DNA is TGCGCCAGCAGCTTAGGTTTACGCATTGGGGATCAGCCCCAGCATTTT. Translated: CASSLGLRIGDQPQHF.

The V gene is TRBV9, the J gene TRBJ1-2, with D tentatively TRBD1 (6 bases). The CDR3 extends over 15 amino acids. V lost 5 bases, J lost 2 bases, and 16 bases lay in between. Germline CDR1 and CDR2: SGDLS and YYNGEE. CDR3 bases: TGTGCCAGCAGTCAAAGCAGGGGTTTGAACTATGGCTACACCTTC. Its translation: CASSQSRGLNYGYTF. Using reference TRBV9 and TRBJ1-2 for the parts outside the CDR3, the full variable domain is DSGVTQTPKHLITATGQRVTLRCSPRSGDLSVYWYQQSLDQGLQFLIQYYNGEERAKGNILERFSAQQFPDLHSELNLSSLELGDSALYFCASSQSRGLNYGYTFGSGTRLTVV.

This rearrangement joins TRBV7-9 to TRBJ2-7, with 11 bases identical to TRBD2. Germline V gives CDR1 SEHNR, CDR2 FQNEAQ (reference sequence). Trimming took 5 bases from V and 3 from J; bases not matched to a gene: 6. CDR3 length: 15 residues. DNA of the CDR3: TGTGCCAGCAGCAAACCGGGACTAGCGGACTACGAGCAGTACTTC. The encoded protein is CASSKPGLADYEQYF.

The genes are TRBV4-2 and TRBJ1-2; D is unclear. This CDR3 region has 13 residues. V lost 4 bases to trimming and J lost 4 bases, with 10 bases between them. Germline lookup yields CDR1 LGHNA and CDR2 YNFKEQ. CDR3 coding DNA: TGTGCCAGCAGCCTACCTGACGGCTATGGCTACACCTTC. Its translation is CASSLPDGYGYTF.

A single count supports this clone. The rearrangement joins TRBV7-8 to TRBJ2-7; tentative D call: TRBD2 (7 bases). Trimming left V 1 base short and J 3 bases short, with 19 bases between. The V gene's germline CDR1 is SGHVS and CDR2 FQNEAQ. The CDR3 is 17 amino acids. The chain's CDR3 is CASSLEGEGILSYEQYF. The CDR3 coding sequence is TGTGCCAGCAGCTTAGAGGGGGAGGGGATTCTAAGCTACGAGCAGTACTTC.

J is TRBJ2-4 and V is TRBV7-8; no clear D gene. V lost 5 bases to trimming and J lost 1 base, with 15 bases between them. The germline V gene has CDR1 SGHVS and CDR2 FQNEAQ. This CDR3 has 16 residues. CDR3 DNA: TGTGCCAGCAGCACCTGGACCAACCGGGCCAAAAACATTCAGTACTTC. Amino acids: CASSTWTNRAKNIQYF.

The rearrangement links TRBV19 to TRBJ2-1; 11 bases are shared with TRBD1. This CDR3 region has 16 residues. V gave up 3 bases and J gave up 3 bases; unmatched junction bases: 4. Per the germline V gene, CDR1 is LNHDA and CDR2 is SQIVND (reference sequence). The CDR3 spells CASSIAGTGGYNEQFF. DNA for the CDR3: TGTGCCAGTAGTATTGCCGGGACAGGGGGCTACAATGAGCAGTTCTTC.

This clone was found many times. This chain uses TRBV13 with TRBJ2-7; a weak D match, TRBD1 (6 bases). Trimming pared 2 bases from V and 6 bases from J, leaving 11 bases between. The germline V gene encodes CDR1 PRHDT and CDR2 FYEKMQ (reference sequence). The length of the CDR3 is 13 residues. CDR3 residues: CASSLQGWIEQYF. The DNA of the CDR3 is TGTGCCAGCAGCTTACAGGGGTGGATCGAGCAGTACTTC.

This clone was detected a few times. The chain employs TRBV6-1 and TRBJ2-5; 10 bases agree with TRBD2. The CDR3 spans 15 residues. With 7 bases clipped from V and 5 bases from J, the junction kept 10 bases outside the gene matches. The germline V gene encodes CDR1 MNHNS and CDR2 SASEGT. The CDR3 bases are TGTGCCAGCACACTGGTGGCTAGCGGGGGTGAGACCCAGTACTTC. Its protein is CASTLVASGGETQYF.

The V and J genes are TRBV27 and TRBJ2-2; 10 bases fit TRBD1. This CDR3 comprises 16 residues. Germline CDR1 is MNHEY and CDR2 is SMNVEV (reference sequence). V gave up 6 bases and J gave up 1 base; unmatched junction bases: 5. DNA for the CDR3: TGTGCCAGCAGCTCGGGACAGGGGTTGAACACCGGGGAGCTGTTTTTT. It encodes CASSSGQGLNTGELFF.

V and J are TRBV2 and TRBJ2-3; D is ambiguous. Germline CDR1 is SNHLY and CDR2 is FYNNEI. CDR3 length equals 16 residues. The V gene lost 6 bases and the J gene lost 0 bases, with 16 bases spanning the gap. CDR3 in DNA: TGTGCCAGCAGCCCCTTGCCAGGATTTAGCACAGATACGCAGTATTTT. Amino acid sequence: CASSPLPGFSTDTQYF. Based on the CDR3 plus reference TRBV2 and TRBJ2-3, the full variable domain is EPEVTQTPSHQVTQMGQEVILRCVPISNHLYFYWYRQILGQKVEFLVSFYNNEISEKSEIFDDQFSVERPDGSNFTLKIRSTKLEDSAMYFCASSPLPGFSTDTQYFGPGTRLTVL.

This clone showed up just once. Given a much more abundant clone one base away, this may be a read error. The CDR3 DNA sequence: TGTGCCAGCAGCTCGGGACAGATCACAGATACGCAGTATTTT. Encoded protein: CASSSGQITDTQYF. This rearrangement joins TRBV7-9 to TRBJ2-3; TRBD1 matches 7 bases. Germline V gene lookup returns CDR1 SEHNR and CDR2 FQNEAQ (reference sequence). This CDR3 contains 14 residues. V gave up 4 bases and J gave up 2 bases; unmatched junction bases: 3.

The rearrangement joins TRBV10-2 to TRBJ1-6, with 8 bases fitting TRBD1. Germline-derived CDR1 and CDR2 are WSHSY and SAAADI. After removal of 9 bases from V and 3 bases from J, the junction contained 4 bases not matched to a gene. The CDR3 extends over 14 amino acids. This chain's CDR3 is CASGGQDYNSPLHF. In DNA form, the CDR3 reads TGCGCCAGTGGGGGACAGGACTATAATTCACCCCTCCACTTT.